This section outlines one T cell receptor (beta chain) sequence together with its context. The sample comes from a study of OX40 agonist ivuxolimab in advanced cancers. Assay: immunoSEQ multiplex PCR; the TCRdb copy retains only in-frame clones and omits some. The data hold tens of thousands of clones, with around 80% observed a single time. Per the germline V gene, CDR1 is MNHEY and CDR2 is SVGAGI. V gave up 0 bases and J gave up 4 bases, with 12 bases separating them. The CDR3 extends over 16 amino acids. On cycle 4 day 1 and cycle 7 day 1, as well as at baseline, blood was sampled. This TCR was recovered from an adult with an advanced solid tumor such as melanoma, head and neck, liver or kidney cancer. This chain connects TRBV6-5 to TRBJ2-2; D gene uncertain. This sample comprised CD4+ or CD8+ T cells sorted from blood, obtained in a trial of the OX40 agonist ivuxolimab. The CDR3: CASSYSIGASTGELFF. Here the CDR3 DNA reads TGTGCCAGCAGTTACTCGATCGGAGCCTCCACCGGGGAGCTGTTTTTT.